This T cell receptor beta chain came from a study of control samples from healthy donors and cancer patients. This table comes from immunoSEQ multiplex PCR, and its TCRdb copy is limited to in-frame clones, with some not included. The table includes approximately 170,000 clones, roughly 92% detected once. Germline CDR1 reads ENHRY; CDR2 reads SYGVKD. CDR3 length: 16 residues. J was trimmed by 0 bases and V by 4 bases; bases with no gene match: 6. The clonotype comes from a young man in good health. Source material: blood. The J gene is TRBJ1-5, the V gene TRBV10-3; 7 nucleotides agree with TRBD1. CDR3 DNA sequence: TGTGCCATCAGTGCAGGACAGGCGTATAGCAATCAGCCCCAGCATTTT. Amino acid sequence: CAISAGQAYSNQPQHF.